In its sample, the clone carrying this T cell receptor (beta chain) was seen a few times. CDR3 length: 18 residues. Germline trimming cut 1 base from V and 1 base from J; bases unmatched to any gene: 10. CDR1 and CDR2 from the germline V gene are LGHNA and YSLEER. The sample comes from a study of shared T cell receptors in the human thymus. The protocol was immunoSEQ multiplex PCR, while the TCRdb copy is restricted to in-frame clones and leaves out a portion. The sample has 500,000 to 850,000 clones, roughly 86% seen once. The same specimen was also included in a second study, on human thymus T cells.

This TCR was sampled from a boy under two years old with a congenital heart defect. The rearrangement uses TRBV4-3 and TRBJ1-3; 7 bases are a match to TRBD1. The specimen sequenced was thymocytes. The CDR3 nucleotides are TGCGCCAGCAGCCAAGCGCAAAACAGGGGCAGATCTGGAAACACCATATATTTT. Translated: CASSQAQNRGRSGNTIYF.